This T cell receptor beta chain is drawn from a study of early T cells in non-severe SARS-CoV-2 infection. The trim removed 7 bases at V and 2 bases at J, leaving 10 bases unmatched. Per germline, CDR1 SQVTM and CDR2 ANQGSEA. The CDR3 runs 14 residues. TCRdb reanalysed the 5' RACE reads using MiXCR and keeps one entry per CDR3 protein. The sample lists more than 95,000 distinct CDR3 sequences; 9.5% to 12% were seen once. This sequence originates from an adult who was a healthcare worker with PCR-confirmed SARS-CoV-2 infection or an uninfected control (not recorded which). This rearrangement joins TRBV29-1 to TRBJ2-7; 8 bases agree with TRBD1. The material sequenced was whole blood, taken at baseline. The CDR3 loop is CSATGTGDAYEQYF. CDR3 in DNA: TGCAGCGCCACCGGGACAGGTGATGCCTACGAGCAGTACTTC.